These T cell receptor beta chains were read from a single sample in a study of blood T cell repertoires in COVID-19. The repertoire was sequenced with immunoSEQ multiplex PCR; TCRdb's copy has only in-frame clones and lacks some. The profile shows 95,000 to 150,000 clones, approximately 87% of them singletons. Sequencing input: peripheral blood. These TCRs come from a woman in her 70s with acute or convalescent COVID-19. Each CDR3 is given with its conserved first and last residue. A D gene is named only where the DNA matches it firmly. A clone size is listed for some rows: how often the clone was seen (once, few, many), or a class if it is expanded.

v_gene	abundance	j_gene	d_gene	CDR3aa	CDR3nt
TRBV14	.	TRBJ1-2	TRBD1	CASSQAGTGGHGYTF	TGTGCCAGCAGCCAAGCGGGGACAGGGGGTCATGGCTACACCTTC
TRBV19	.	TRBJ2-7	TRBD1	CASMGTGGAGEQYF	TGTGCCAGTATGGGGACAGGGGGCGCAGGAGAGCAGTACTTC
TRBV6-6	.	TRBJ2-3	TRBD2	CASSWGGTTDTQYF	TGTGCCAGCAGTTGGGGGGGGACCACAGATACGCAGTATTTT
TRBV2	.	TRBJ1-5	.	CASSSQGLSNQPQHF	TGTGCCAGCAGTTCACAGGGCTTGAGCAATCAGCCCCAGCATTTT
TRBV5-1	.	TRBJ2-1	TRBD2	CASSLGFGGGPHNEQFF	TGCGCCAGCAGCTTGGGCTTCGGGGGGGGGCCCCACAATGAGCAGTTCTTC
TRBV7-3	.	TRBJ1-1	.	CASSQTTETEAFF	TGTGCCAGCAGCCAGACAACCGAGACTGAAGCTTTCTTT
TRBV2	.	TRBJ2-7	TRBD2	CASTRGRDYEQYF	TGTGCCAGCACCCGAGGGAGGGACTACGAGCAGTACTTC
TRBV2	once	TRBJ2-5	.	CASSNDNQETQYF	TGTGCCAGCAGTAACGACAACCAAGAGACCCAGTACTTC
TRBV10-3	.	TRBJ1-3	.	CAISEYGTNGNTIYF	TGTGCCATCAGTGAGTATGGGACTAATGGAAACACCATATATTTT
TRBV28	few	TRBJ1-1	TRBD1	CASSLAGGHTEAFF	TGTGCCAGCAGTTTGGCAGGGGGGCACACTGAAGCTTTCTTT
TRBV11-1	.	TRBJ1-1	.	CASSLEAGNTEAFF	TGTGCCAGCAGCTTAGAAGCAGGGAACACTGAAGCTTTCTTT
TRBV9	.	TRBJ2-5	.	CASSLSPGIQETQYF	TGTGCCAGCAGCCTTTCCCCGGGGATCCAAGAGACCCAGTACTTC
TRBV10-3	few	TRBJ1-1	.	CAISQTEMNTEAFF	TGTGCCATCAGCCAGACAGAAATGAACACTGAAGCTTTCTTT
TRBV5-1	.	TRBJ2-7	TRBD1	CASSVSGQGTYEQYF	TGCGCCAGCAGCGTCTCGGGACAGGGGACGTACGAGCAGTACTTC
TRBV5-4	.	TRBJ2-3	.	CASSPDLAVSTDTQYF	TGTGCCAGCAGCCCCGATTTAGCGGTTAGCACAGATACGCAGTATTTT
TRBV5-1	.	TRBJ1-2	.	CASSGDIGYGYTF	TGCGCCAGCAGCGGGGACATCGGCTATGGCTACACCTTC
TRBV9	.	TRBJ1-2	TRBD1	CASSVGEGQADDLHGYTF	TGTGCCAGCAGCGTAGGTGAGGGACAGGCCGACGACCTGCATGGCTACACCTTC
TRBV20-1	.	TRBJ1-6	.	CSASLSADSPLHF	TGCAGTGCTAGTTTATCAGCGGATTCACCCCTCCACTTT
TRBV28	.	TRBJ1-2	TRBD1	CASSSGGGTGFYGYTF	TGTGCCAGCAGTTCGGGTGGCGGGACAGGGTTCTATGGCTACACCTTC
TRBV6-6	.	TRBJ1-2	TRBD1	CASSPRTGIDGYTF	TGTGCCAGCAGTCCCCGGACAGGCATCGATGGCTACACCTTC
TRBV27	.	TRBJ1-5	.	CASSLSGVQPQHF	TGTGCCAGCAGTCTCTCAGGGGTTCAGCCCCAGCATTTT
TRBV19	.	TRBJ1-2	TRBD1	CASSMGQARDGYTF	TGTGCCAGTAGTATGGGACAGGCGAGGGATGGCTACACCTTC
TRBV9	.	TRBJ1-1	.	CASSPSPKGRTSTEAFF	TGTGCCAGCAGCCCTTCGCCCAAGGGGCGCACCTCCACTGAAGCTTTCTTT
TRBV19	.	TRBJ2-2	.	CASSIPGGQLFF	TGTGCCAGTAGTATACCAGGGGGGCAGCTGTTTTTT
TRBV7-6	few	TRBJ2-2	.	CASSPAGVPLSGELFF	TGTGCCAGCAGCCCCGCCGGGGTTCCATTGTCCGGGGAGCTGTTTTTT
TRBV28	.	TRBJ1-1	.	CASSSHREPEAFF	TGTGCCAGCAGTTCTCACAGGGAACCTGAAGCTTTCTTT
TRBV14	.	TRBJ2-5	TRBD1	CASSPGTVQETQYF	TGTGCCAGCAGCCCTGGGACAGTTCAAGAGACCCAGTACTTC
TRBV2	.	TRBJ1-4	.	CASSAGFRRLFF	TGTGCCAGCAGTGCAGGGTTCCGGCGACTGTTTTTT
TRBV19	.	TRBJ2-7	TRBD1	CASSSGTGGGEQYF	TGTGCCAGTAGTTCCGGGACAGGTGGTGGCGAGCAGTACTTC
TRBV19	.	TRBJ1-2	.	CASSSNSSPLSYGYTF	TGTGCCAGTAGTTCAAACTCTTCACCGTTGAGCTATGGCTACACCTTC
TRBV24-1	few	TRBJ2-7	.	CATRPSADSYEQYF	TGTGCCACCAGGCCTTCGGCAGACTCGTACGAGCAGTACTTC
TRBV7-2	once	TRBJ1-4	TRBD1	CASSYRGGGEKLFF	TGTGCCAGCAGCTACAGGGGCGGCGGTGAAAAACTGTTTTTT
TRBV18	few	TRBJ1-3	TRBD1	CASSPGQGPGNTIYF	TGTGCCAGCTCACCGGGACAGGGCCCTGGAAACACCATATATTTT
TRBV4-2	.	TRBJ1-2	.	CASSPAPQGSPYGYTF	TGTGCCAGCAGCCCGGCCCCCCAGGGGTCGCCGTATGGCTACACCTTC
TRBV9	.	TRBJ1-6	.	CASSVARGLDNSPLHF	TGTGCCAGCAGCGTAGCTCGGGGTTTGGATAATTCACCCCTCCACTTT
TRBV7-9	.	TRBJ1-2	.	CASSPREANYGYTF	TGTGCCAGCAGCCCAAGAGAAGCTAACTATGGCTACACCTTC
TRBV2	.	TRBJ1-5	TRBD1	CASSGQGGFNQPQHF	TGTGCCAGCAGCGGACAGGGCGGATTCAATCAGCCCCAGCATTTT
TRBV27	.	TRBJ1-2	.	CASSLSPTGYYGYTF	TGTGCCAGCAGTTTATCCCCCACAGGGTACTATGGCTACACCTTC
TRBV28	.	TRBJ1-3	.	CASSPQGLWGNTIYF	TGTGCCAGCAGTCCGCAGGGTCTGTGGGGAAACACCATATATTTT
TRBV6-5	once	TRBJ1-1	TRBD1	CASSWDRGSTEAFF	TGTGCCAGCAGTTGGGACAGGGGGAGCACTGAAGCTTTCTTT
TRBV23-1	.	TRBJ1-4	.	CASSQPSRPPTNEKLFF	TGCGCCAGCAGTCAACCTTCCAGGCCGCCAACTAATGAAAAACTGTTTTTT
TRBV7-5	once	TRBJ2-7	.	CVRSLEAGSVRLNYEQYF	TGTGTCAGAAGCTTAGAGGCAGGGTCGGTGCGGCTAAACTACGAGCAGTACTTC
TRBV5-1	.	TRBJ2-7	.	CASSYRNRDYEQYF	TGCGCCAGCAGCTATAGAAACAGGGACTACGAGCAGTACTTC
TRBV5-1	.	TRBJ1-2	.	CASSLDSFGYTF	TGCGCCAGCAGCTTGGATTCGTTTGGCTACACCTTC
TRBV2	.	TRBJ2-3	.	CASSATNIRGDTQYF	TGTGCCAGCAGTGCCACCAACATCCGCGGAGATACGCAGTATTTT
TRBV28	.	TRBJ1-4	TRBD1	CASRTGTGVEKLFF	TGTGCCAGCAGGACCGGGACAGGGGTTGAAAAACTGTTTTTT
TRBV11-3	.	TRBJ1-2	TRBD1	CASSSGHDRGTGYTF	TGTGCCAGCAGCTCCGGGCACGACAGGGGCACGGGCTACACCTTC
TRBV4-2	.	TRBJ1-3	.	CASSQDKAAEQNTIYF	TGTGCCAGCAGCCAAGATAAGGCGGCAGAGCAAAACACCATATATTTT
TRBV5-1	.	TRBJ2-5	TRBD2	CASQMISGVETQYF	TGCGCCAGTCAAATGATTAGCGGGGTTGAGACCCAGTACTTC